This T cell receptor beta chain was sequenced for a study of identifying expanded T cells in peripheral blood. Study-wide results and limits: About 1.3 clones differed between technical replicates, versus approximately 17 and 20 over time. Clone count variance between roughly 2-week samples rose with total template count.

Trimming pared 5 bases from V and 4 bases from J, leaving 14 bases between. The CDR3 is 15 residues long. CDR1 is SEHNR, CDR2 FQNEAQ, per germline (reference sequence). On this clone itself: Antigen: not known.

During the collection period, no donor immune events like infections were recorded. The data were produced by immunoSEQ multiplex PCR, yet TCRdb's version contains in-frame clones alone and is incomplete. The table shows 120,000 or so clones, with more than 75% occurring only once. Sequenced input: blood. The chain links TRBV7-9 to TRBJ1-4, with D hard to call. This TCR was sampled from a person aged 18 to 69 in good health. CDR3 sequence (DNA): TGTGCCAGCAGCCCTAACAGCGGCGTTAATGAAAAACTGTTTTTT. It translates to CASSPNSGVNEKLFF.